A single T cell receptor (beta chain) is shown here with its context. Enrollees, 18 to 89 years old, lived in 24 US areas. This CDR3 spans 13 amino acids. Looked up from germline, CDR1 is GTSNPN and CDR2 is SVGIG (reference sequence). V dropped 5 bases and J dropped 1 base, with 11 bases sitting between them. This entry comes from a study of blood T cell repertoires in COVID-19. Across the study: Sites in the United States, Italy and Spain provided acute and convalescent COVID-19 samples.

The protocol was immunoSEQ multiplex PCR, while the TCRdb copy is restricted to in-frame clones and leaves out a portion. The sample lists 150,000 or so clones; approximately 87% were seen once. The genes are TRBV30 and TRBJ1-1, with D perhaps matching TRBD1 (6 bases). Sequenced input: PBMCs or T cells enriched from blood (not recorded which). This clonotype was obtained from a woman between 50 and 59 years old who had recovered from COVID-19. This CDR3 is CAWGKGGNTEAFF. CDR3 nucleotides: TGTGCCTGGGGGAAAGGGGGGAACACTGAAGCTTTCTTT.